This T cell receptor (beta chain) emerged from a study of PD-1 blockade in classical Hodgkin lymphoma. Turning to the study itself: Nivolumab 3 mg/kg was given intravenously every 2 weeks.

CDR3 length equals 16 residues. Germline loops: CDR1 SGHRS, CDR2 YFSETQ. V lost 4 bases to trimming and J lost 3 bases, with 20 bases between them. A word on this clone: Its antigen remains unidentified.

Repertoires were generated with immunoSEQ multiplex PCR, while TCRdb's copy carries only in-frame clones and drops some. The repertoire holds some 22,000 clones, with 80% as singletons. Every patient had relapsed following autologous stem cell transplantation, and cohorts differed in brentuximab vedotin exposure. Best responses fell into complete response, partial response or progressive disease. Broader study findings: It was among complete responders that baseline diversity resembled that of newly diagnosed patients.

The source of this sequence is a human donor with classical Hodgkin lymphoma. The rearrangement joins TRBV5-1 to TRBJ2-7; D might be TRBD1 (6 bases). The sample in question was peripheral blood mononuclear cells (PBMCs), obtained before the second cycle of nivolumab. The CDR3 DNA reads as TGCGCCAGCAGCGGGGGCCCTACTACAGGAGACTACGAGCAGTACTTC. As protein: CASSGGPTTGDYEQYF.